The 17 T cell receptor beta chains below all came from one sample that was sequenced in a study of blood T cell repertoires in COVID-19 (dated by TCRdb to 2020 to 2021). Libraries were made using the immunoSEQ multiplex PCR assay. Not all clones reach the TCRdb copy of this immuneACCESS table, which keeps in-frame sequences only. Checked studies attribute under half of the gap to unresolved V genes and leave the rest unexplained. The sample data list 150,000 to 200,000 clones, and about 85% of these were observed just once. Around 0.93% of the sample goes to the ten largest clones. Sequencing was done on a sample of peripheral blood. These receptors originate from a man in his 60s with COVID-19, enrolled during active disease.

The CDR3 is CAWSLQGIPLHF. CDR3 in DNA: TGTGCCTGGAGTTTACAGGGAATTCCCCTCCACTTT. The rearrangement joins TRBV30 to TRBJ1-6, with D maybe TRBD1 (6 bases). The CDR3 totals 12 residues. CDR1 is GTSNPN and CDR2 is SVGIG in the germline V gene (reference sequence). Trimming took 2 bases from V and 13 from J, leaving 12 bases between them. Filled out from reference TRBV30 and TRBJ1-6, the complete variable domain reads SQTIHQWPATLVQPVGSPLSLECTVEGTSNPNLYWYRQAAGRGLQLLFYSVGIGQISSEVPQNLSASRPQDRQFILSSKKLLLSDSGFYLCAWSLQGIPLHFGNGTRLTVT.

The rearrangement joins TRBV4-3 to TRBJ1-3; D is perhaps TRBD1 (6 bases). Germline V lookup: CDR1 LGHNA, CDR2 YSLEER. Deletions cut 0 bases from V and 1 base from J, with 13 bases between. The CDR3 runs to 17 residues. The CDR3, as DNA: TGCGCCAGCAGCCAAGAACCCAGGGGATGGTCTGGAAACACCATATATTTT. Encoded protein: CASSQEPRGWSGNTIYF.

This chain links TRBV7-9 with TRBJ1-1; D is ambiguous. This CDR3 is 14 amino acids long. CDR1 SEHNR and CDR2 FQNEAQ come from the germline V gene (reference sequence). V was trimmed by 2 bases and J by 5 bases, leaving 12 bases between them. DNA for the CDR3: TGTGCCAGCAGCTTACGAGCAGGAGGGACTGAAGCTTTCTTT. Amino acid sequence: CASSLRAGGTEAFF.

The chain uses TRBV6-1 and TRBJ1-6; D is unclear. CDR3 length: 13 amino acids. The V end was cut by 0 bases, the J end by 9 bases, with 6 bases between. The germline CDR1 and CDR2 sequences are MNHNS and SASEGT. The CDR3 loop reads CASSEAGPSPLHF. Written as DNA, the CDR3 is TGTGCCAGCAGTGAAGCTGGCCCTTCACCCCTCCACTTT.

The chain is built from TRBV18 and TRBJ1-2; D not certain. The V end was cut by 1 base, the J end by 8 bases, with 5 bases between. Germline assignment: CDR1 KGHSH and CDR2 LQKENI. This CDR3 is built from 11 residues. As DNA, the CDR3 is TGTGCCAGCTCACCACGGGCCGGCTACACCTTC. Protein product: CASSPRAGYTF.

The V gene is TRBV27, the J gene TRBJ2-7; the D is unclear. Trimming left V 7 bases short and J 2 bases short, with 18 bases between. Germline assignment: CDR1 MNHEY and CDR2 SMNVEV (reference sequence). The CDR3 consists of 15 residues. The CDR3 nucleotides read TGTGCCAGCAAAAGGAATCAGCGCGGTACCTACGAGCAGTACTTC. It encodes CASKRNQRGTYEQYF.

This chain joins TRBV11-2 and TRBJ1-6; tentative D call: TRBD1 (5 bases). V was shortened by 1 base and J by 5 bases, with 9 bases between the two germline ends. Germline assignment: CDR1 SGHAT and CDR2 FQNNGV. This CDR3 comprises 15 residues. The CDR3 nucleotides read TGTGCCAGCAGCTTAGGGCACAGGAATAATTCACCCCTCCACTTT. Encoded protein: CASSLGHRNNSPLHF.

The chain joins TRBV6-2 or TRBV6-3 to TRBJ2-5; TRBD1 matches 12 bases. V gave up 0 bases and J gave up 4 bases; unmatched junction bases: 3. The CDR3 spans 16 residues. Per germline, CDR1 MNHEY and CDR2 SVGEGT. In DNA form, the CDR3 reads TGTGCCAGCAGTTACTCAGGGACAGGGGGCAGAGAGACCCAGTACTTC. Translating it yields CASSYSGTGGRETQYF.

This clone has a single count. The V and J genes are TRBV19 and TRBJ1-1; 8 bases match TRBD1. Germline V lookup: CDR1 LNHDA, CDR2 SQIVND (reference sequence). The length of the CDR3 is 15 residues. The V segment lost 4 bases and the J segment 5 bases; nucleotides outside the gene matches: 9. CDR3 in amino acids: CASSTRQGRGTEAFF. CDR3 nucleotide sequence: TGTGCCAGTAGTACACGACAGGGGAGGGGTACTGAAGCTTTCTTT.

V usage is TRBV18 and J usage is TRBJ1-5; D possibly corresponds to TRBD1 (6 bases). V was clipped by 8 bases and J by 0 bases, with 14 bases between them. Germline V gene data show CDR1 as KGHSH and CDR2 as LQKENI. The CDR3 loop spans 15 amino acids. The CDR3 coding sequence is TGTGCCAGCCGGGGGGCAGCACTTAGCAATCAGCCCCAGCATTTT. Its protein product is CASRGAALSNQPQHF.

The sample holds a few counts of this clone. The chain couples TRBV6-5 to TRBJ1-1, with D unresolved. Between the trimmed V and J ends, which lost 2 bases and 5 bases, there was a span of 15 bases. From germline, CDR1 is MNHEY and CDR2 SVGAGI. CDR3 size: 15 residues. The CDR3 here is CASSYGRTGGTEAFF. CDR3 in DNA: TGTGCCAGCAGTTACGGGAGGACGGGTGGGACTGAAGCTTTCTTT.

The count of this clone is one. The V and J genes are TRBV5-1 and TRBJ2-7; TRBD2 aligns across 9 bases. Trimming cost V 0 bases and J 2 bases; bases outside gene matches: 6. The CDR3 runs to 16 residues. Per germline, CDR1 SGHRS and CDR2 YFSETQ. DNA for the CDR3: TGCGCCAGCAGCTTGGGTGGCGGGAGGGGCGCCTACGAGCAGTACTTC. The encoded protein is CASSLGGGRGAYEQYF.

This sequence joins TRBV2 and TRBJ1-1, with 7 positions matching TRBD1. Germline lookup yields CDR1 SNHLY and CDR2 FYNNEI. The V gene end was trimmed by 6 bases and the J gene end by 10 bases; junction bases not matched to a gene: 8. This CDR3 has 12 amino acids. The CDR3 protein is CASRGTADRAFF. The CDR3 nucleotides read TGTGCCAGCAGAGGGACAGCCGACCGAGCTTTCTTT. The entire variable domain, with the rest obtained from reference TRBV2 and TRBJ1-1, is as follows: EPEVTQTPSHQVTQMGQEVILRCVPISNHLYFYWYRQILGQKVEFLVSFYNNEISEKSEIFDDQFSVERPDGSNFTLKIRSTKLEDSAMYFCASRGTADRAFFGQGTRLTVV.

This rearrangement joins TRBV19 to TRBJ1-4; TRBD1 is a possible D gene (6 bases). CDR1 LNHDA and CDR2 SQIVND come from the germline V gene (reference sequence). Between the trimmed V and J ends, which lost 5 bases and 8 bases, there was a span of 15 bases. The CDR3 has 14 residues. Here the CDR3 DNA reads TGTGCCAGTAGTCCCCCGGGACAAAGGGAAAAACTGTTTTTT. Protein product: CASSPPGQREKLFF.

V and J are TRBV5-6 and TRBJ1-1, with a tentative D call TRBD1 (5 bases). Trimming took off 1 base at V and 3 bases at J, with 10 bases between the two ends. The CDR3 runs to 14 residues. The germline CDR1 and CDR2 sequences are SGHDT and YYEEEE. For the CDR3, the DNA is TGTGCCAGCAGCTTGTATGGGGGGTACACTGAAGCTTTCTTT. It specifies CASSLYGGYTEAFF.

The V and J genes are TRBV29-1 and TRBJ1-1; 10 bases align to TRBD1. V was clipped by 6 bases and J by 3 bases; unmatched bases: 10. This CDR3 spans 15 amino acids. Germline V gene lookup returns CDR1 SQVTM and CDR2 ANQGSEA. The CDR3 nucleotides read TGCAGCGTCGGCCCGGGACAGGGGAGGGACACTGAAGCTTTCTTT. This translates into CSVGPGQGRDTEAFF.

This clone was picked up one time. The chain is built from TRBV6-6 and TRBJ2-7; 11 nucleotides line up with TRBD2. The CDR3 is 15 residues long. The junction had 7 bases not matched to a gene; V was cut back by 6 bases and J by 3 bases. CDR1 and CDR2 from the germline V gene are MNHNY and SVGAGI (reference sequence). Here the CDR3 DNA reads TGTGCCAGCAGGTCACTAGCGGGAGAAAGCTACGAGCAGTACTTC. Its translation: CASRSLAGESYEQYF.